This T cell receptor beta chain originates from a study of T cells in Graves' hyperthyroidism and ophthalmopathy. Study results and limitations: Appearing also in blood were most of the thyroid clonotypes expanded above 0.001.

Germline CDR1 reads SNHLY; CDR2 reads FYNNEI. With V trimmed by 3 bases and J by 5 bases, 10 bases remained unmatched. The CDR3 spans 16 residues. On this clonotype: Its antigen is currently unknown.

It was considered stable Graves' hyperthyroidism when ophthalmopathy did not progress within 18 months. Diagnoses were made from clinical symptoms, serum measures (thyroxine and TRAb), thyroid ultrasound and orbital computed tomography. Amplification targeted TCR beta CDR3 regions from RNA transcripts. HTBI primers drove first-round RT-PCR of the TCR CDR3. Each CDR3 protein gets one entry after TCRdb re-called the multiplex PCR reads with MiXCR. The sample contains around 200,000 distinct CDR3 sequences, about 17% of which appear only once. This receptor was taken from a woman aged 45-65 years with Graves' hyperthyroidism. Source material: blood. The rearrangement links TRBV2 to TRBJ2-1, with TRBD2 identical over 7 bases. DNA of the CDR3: TGTGCCAGCAGTGATGTAAGGCGGGGGACTGACAATGAGCAGTTCTTC. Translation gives CASSDVRRGTDNEQFF.